The clone carrying this T cell receptor beta chain was seen ten or more times. These data belong to a study of spatial heterogeneity in lung cancer. In the study overall: Alpha-chain sequences were consistently detected less often than beta-chain sequences. Raw sequencing reads included, on average, more than 9.5 appearances of each unique TCR and UMI combination.

TCRdb recomputed calls from the 5' RACE reads with MiXCR, one row per CDR3 protein. The sample carries roughly 38,000 distinct CDR3 sequences, 2.5% to 3.5% recorded once. Time point indicated: sample taken at primary tumor resection. The donors comprised about 65 untreated early-stage non-small cell lung cancer patients. V was shortened by 6 bases and J by 7 bases, with 13 bases between the two germline ends. CDR1 and CDR2 from the germline V gene are SQVTM and ANQGSEA. The CDR3 has 12 amino acids. This TCR derives from a male donor with early-stage non-small cell lung cancer. The source material was normal lung tissue next to the tumor, sampled at surgery. The genes are TRBV29-1 and TRBJ2-1; possibly TRBD1 or TRBD2 for D (5 bases each). The CDR3 sequence: CSVRSGGNEQFF. The DNA of the CDR3 is TGCAGCGTCCGGTCTGGGGGTAATGAGCAGTTCTTC.